This is a list of T cell receptor beta chains from one sample in a study of T cells after yellow fever vaccination. TCRdb independently ran MiXCR on the 5' RACE reads; one entry per CDR3 protein. The data contain around 590,000 distinct CDR3 sequences, approximately 13% of them singletons. Sample: PBMCs, taken on the day of the yellow fever booster vaccination. These receptors all come from a man aged 25-40 years who received the YFV17D yellow fever vaccine. Both conserved end residues are part of each CDR3. A D gene is named only where the DNA matches it firmly. Clone sizes are given selectively: once, few, many, or a class where the clone is expanded.

NA	TRBV20-1	TRBJ2-1	TRBD2	CSVQAGASYNEQFF	TGCAGTGTGCAAGCGGGAGCGTCCTACAATGAGCAGTTCTTC
few	TRBV12-3/TRBV12-4	TRBJ2-3	NA	CASGGGPWADTQYF	TGTGCCAGCGGCGGAGGGCCTTGGGCAGATACGCAGTATTTT
NA	TRBV29-1	TRBJ2-1	NA	CSALGALDPNEQFF	TGCAGCGCTCTTGGGGCCCTCGATCCCAATGAGCAGTTCTTC
NA	TRBV7-2	TRBJ2-7	TRBD1	CASSERTGGGYEQYF	TGTGCCAGCAGCGAACGGACAGGGGGGGGGTACGAGCAGTACTTC
NA	TRBV7-9	TRBJ2-1	NA	CASSLDRRFTTKGEFF	TGTGCCAGCAGCTTAGATAGACGTTTTACTACTAAAGGCGAGTTCTTC
NA	TRBV20-1	TRBJ1-2	NA	CSARVRGLTSGYTF	TGCAGTGCTAGAGTTCGGGGGCTGACGAGCGGCTACACCTTC
NA	TRBV4-3	TRBJ1-5	NA	CASSQDFRKPQHF	TGCGCCAGCAGCCAAGATTTTAGGAAGCCCCAGCATTTT
NA	TRBV5-1	TRBJ2-2	NA	CASSLSAQANTGELFF	TGCGCCAGCAGCTTGTCGGCTCAAGCGAACACCGGGGAGCTGTTTTTT
few	TRBV27	TRBJ1-5	TRBD1	CASSLGQGWDQPQHF	TGTGCCAGCAGTCTAGGACAGGGATGGGATCAGCCCCAGCATTTT
few	TRBV29-1	TRBJ2-1	NA	CSVEGRAGSYNEQFF	TGCAGCGTTGAAGGGCGGGCGGGCTCCTACAATGAGCAGTTCTTC
few	TRBV7-2	TRBJ2-3	NA	CASSLGVPRDTQYF	TGTGCCAGCAGCTTAGGAGTACCGAGAGATACGCAGTATTTT
few	TRBV4-3	TRBJ2-5	TRBD1	CASSQRLGTGGRVQETQYF	TGCGCCAGCAGCCAAAGATTAGGGACAGGGGGAAGGGTCCAAGAGACCCAGTACTTC
many	TRBV29-1	TRBJ2-7	NA	CSVGASGNEQYF	TGCAGCGTGGGAGCCTCCGGCAACGAGCAGTACTTC
few	TRBV6-5	TRBJ2-7	NA	CASSYGRRPSYEQYF	TGTGCCAGCAGTTACGGCCGACGGCCCTCCTACGAGCAGTACTTC
few	TRBV20-1	TRBJ2-5	TRBD1	CSAPRDRGETQYF	TGCAGTGCTCCCCGGGACAGAGGAGAGACCCAGTACTTC
many	TRBV7-2	TRBJ2-5	NA	CASSFYETQYF	TGTGCCAGCAGCTTTTATGAGACCCAGTACTTC
few	TRBV11-2	TRBJ2-5	TRBD2	CASTLRRTSGVDRETQYF	TGTGCCAGCACCCTCCGGCGGACTAGCGGGGTCGACAGGGAGACCCAGTACTTC
NA	TRBV29-1	TRBJ2-3	NA	CSATSQGGRTDTQYF	TGCAGCGCCACATCGCAGGGGGGCCGCACAGATACGCAGTATTTT
NA	TRBV30	TRBJ1-2	NA	CAWSHRDGLKSNYGYTF	TGTGCCTGGAGCCACCGGGACGGACTTAAATCTAACTATGGCTACACCTTC
NA	TRBV7-2	TRBJ2-3	NA	CASSPGTFTDTQYF	TGTGCCAGCAGCCCAGGGACCTTCACAGATACGCAGTATTTT
NA	TRBV4-1	TRBJ2-4	NA	CASSQDSLNIQYF	TGCGCCAGCAGCCAGGACAGCCTAAACATTCAGTACTTC
many	TRBV10-1	TRBJ2-1	TRBD2	CASSESAAPGTRTQFF	TGCGCCAGCAGTGAGTCAGCCGCCCCCGGGACTAGGACGCAGTTCTTC
few	TRBV7-2	TRBJ2-5	NA	CASSLSIRGRKETQYF	TGTGCCAGCAGCTTAAGCATCCGGGGAAGAAAAGAGACCCAGTACTTC
many	TRBV28	TRBJ2-1	NA	CASSWGSYNEQFF	TGTGCCAGCAGTTGGGGCTCCTACAATGAGCAGTTCTTC
few	TRBV5-6	TRBJ2-4	NA	CASSLSTGRNIQYF	TGTGCCAGCAGCTTGTCGACGGGGAGGAACATTCAGTACTTC
NA	TRBV3-1	TRBJ1-3	NA	CASSQSLTYSGNTIYF	TGTGCCAGCAGCCAAAGCCTGACTTACTCTGGAAACACCATATATTTT
many	TRBV5-1	TRBJ1-5	NA	CASSLEGSQPQHF	TGCGCCAGCAGCTTGGAGGGGAGCCAGCCCCAGCATTTT